This T cell receptor beta chain was captured by sequencing in a study of blood T cell repertoires in COVID-19. As for the study in general: Samples of COVID-19 (acute and convalescent) were obtained from the United States, Italy and Spain.

Resolution of symptoms, clearance, or two negative PCRs was present in recovered Cohort 3 donors. The CDR3 extends over 17 amino acids. Looked up from germline, CDR1 is SEHNR and CDR2 is FQNEAQ (reference sequence). Trimming removed 5 bases from V and 2 bases from J; junction bases left unmatched: 11. As handled by the study authors: Amplification from reference gene primers served as the basis for estimated nucleated cell counts. Some clones are missing from TCRdb's copy, which holds only in-frame ones; the method was immunoSEQ multiplex PCR. V, J and clone size derive from that table, while D and trimming were established from the DNA sequence. The table records 150,000 to 200,000 clones, just over 85% of them present only once.

This chain uses TRBV7-9 with TRBJ2-5; 10 nucleotides match TRBD1. The sample consisted of PBMCs or T cells enriched from blood (not recorded which). The sequence was obtained from a woman aged 18-29 years who had recovered from COVID-19. The CDR3 region is CASSTPRDRGPQETQYF. In DNA, the CDR3 is TGTGCCAGCAGCACCCCCCGGGACAGGGGTCCTCAAGAGACCCAGTACTTC.